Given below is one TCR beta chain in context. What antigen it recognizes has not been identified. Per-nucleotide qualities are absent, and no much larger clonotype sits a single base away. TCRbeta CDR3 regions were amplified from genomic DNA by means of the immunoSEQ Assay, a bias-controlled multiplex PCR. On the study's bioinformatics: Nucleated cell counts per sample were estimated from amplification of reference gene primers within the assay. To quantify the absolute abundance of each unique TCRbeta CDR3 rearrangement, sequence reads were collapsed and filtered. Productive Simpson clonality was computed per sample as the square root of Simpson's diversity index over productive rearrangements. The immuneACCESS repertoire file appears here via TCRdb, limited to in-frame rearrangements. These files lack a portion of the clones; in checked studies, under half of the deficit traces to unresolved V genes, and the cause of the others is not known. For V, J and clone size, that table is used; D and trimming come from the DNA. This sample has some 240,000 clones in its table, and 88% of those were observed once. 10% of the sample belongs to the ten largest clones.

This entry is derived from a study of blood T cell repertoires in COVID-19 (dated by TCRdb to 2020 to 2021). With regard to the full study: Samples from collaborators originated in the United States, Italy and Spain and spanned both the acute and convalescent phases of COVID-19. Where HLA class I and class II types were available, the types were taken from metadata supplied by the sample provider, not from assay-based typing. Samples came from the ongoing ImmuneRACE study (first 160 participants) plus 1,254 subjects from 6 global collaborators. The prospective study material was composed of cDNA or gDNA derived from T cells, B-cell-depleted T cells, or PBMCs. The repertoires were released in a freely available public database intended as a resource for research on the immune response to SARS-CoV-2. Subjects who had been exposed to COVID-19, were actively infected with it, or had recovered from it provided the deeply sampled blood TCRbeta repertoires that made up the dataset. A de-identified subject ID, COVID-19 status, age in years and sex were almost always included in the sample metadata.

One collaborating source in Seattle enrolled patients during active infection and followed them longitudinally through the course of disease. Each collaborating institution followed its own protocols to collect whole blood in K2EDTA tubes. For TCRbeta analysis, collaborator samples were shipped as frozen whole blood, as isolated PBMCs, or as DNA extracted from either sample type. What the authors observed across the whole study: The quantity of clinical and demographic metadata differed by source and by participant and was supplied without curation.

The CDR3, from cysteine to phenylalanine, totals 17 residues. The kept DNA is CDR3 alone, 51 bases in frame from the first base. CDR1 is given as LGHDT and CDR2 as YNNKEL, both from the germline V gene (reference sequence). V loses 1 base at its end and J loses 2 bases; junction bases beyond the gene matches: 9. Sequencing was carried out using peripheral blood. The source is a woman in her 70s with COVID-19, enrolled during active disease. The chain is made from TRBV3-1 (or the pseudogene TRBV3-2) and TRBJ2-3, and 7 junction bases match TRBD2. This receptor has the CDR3 CASSQGRGSRVTDTQYF. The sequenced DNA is TGTGCCAGCAGCCAAGGTCGCGGGAGTAGGGTCACAGATACGCAGTATTTT.